The next 15 T cell receptor beta chains were all read from a single sample in a study of T cell changes during pregnancy in multiple sclerosis. Method: immunoSEQ multiplex PCR; TCRdb's copy keeps in-frame clones and lacks some. Of approximately 93,000 clones listed, 91% are singletons. Sequences were derived from peripheral blood, sampled in the first trimester of pregnancy. The source of these receptors is a female donor in good health, enrolled as a control in a pregnancy study.

V usage is TRBV4-3 and J usage is TRBJ2-7; 12 bases are shared with TRBD2. The CDR3 consists of 18 residues. J was trimmed by 0 bases and V by 3 bases; bases with no gene match: 9. The germline CDR1 and CDR2 sequences are LGHNA and YSLEER. In nucleotides, the CDR3 is TGCGCCAGCAGCCACGACCTAGCGGGGGGGAGTAGCTCCTACGAGCAGTACTTC. Translation: CASSHDLAGGSSSYEQYF.

The rearrangement links TRBV6-6 to TRBJ2-5; 7 nucleotides agree with TRBD2. Germline V gene data show CDR1 as MNHNY and CDR2 as SVGAGI (reference sequence). The ends lost 0 bases at V and 8 bases at J; junction bases unmatched: 3. The CDR3 sequence is 13 residues long. For the CDR3, the DNA is TGTGCCAGCAGTTACTCCAGCGGGGCCACCCAGTACTTC. Its protein is CASSYSSGATQYF.

J is TRBJ2-2 and V is TRBV15; 9 bases map to TRBD1. After removal of 9 bases from V and 4 bases from J, the junction contained 12 bases not matched to a gene. CDR3 length equals 16 residues. The germline V gene encodes CDR1 LNHNV and CDR2 YYDKDF (reference sequence). CDR3: CATGQGQGGGTGELFF. CDR3 nucleotides: TGTGCCACTGGGCAGGGACAGGGTGGTGGCACCGGGGAGCTGTTTTTT.

The V gene is TRBV25-1, the J gene TRBJ2-7; the D gene is possibly TRBD2 (6 bases). CDR3 length: 14 amino acids. Between the trimmed V and J ends, which lost 6 bases and 3 bases, there was a span of 15 bases. In germline, CDR1 is MGHDK, CDR2 SYGVNS. This CDR3 is CASRPAGFGYEQYF. The CDR3 coding sequence is TGTGCCAGCAGGCCTGCGGGGTTTGGCTACGAGCAGTACTTC.

V gene TRBV7-9 combines with J gene TRBJ1-1; D is undetermined. This CDR3 is built from 12 residues. Per germline, CDR1 SEHNR and CDR2 FQNEAQ (reference sequence). Deletions cut 0 bases from V and 8 bases from J, with 7 bases between. CDR3 loop: CASSLARGEAFF. Here the CDR3 DNA reads TGTGCCAGCAGCTTAGCGCGGGGAGAAGCTTTCTTT.

The genes are TRBV25-1 and TRBJ2-5, with a possible D match to TRBD2 (5 bases). The CDR3 runs to 13 residues. Per germline, CDR1 MGHDK and CDR2 SYGVNS. V was clipped by 6 bases and J by 5 bases, with 13 bases between them. The CDR3 region has the DNA TGTGCCAGCAGAGTGGGAGTTGGGGAGACCCAGTACTTC. Amino acid sequence: CASRVGVGETQYF.

The chain combines TRBV29-1 with TRBJ2-3; 8 nucleotides align to TRBD1. Germline CDR1 reads SQVTM; CDR2 reads ANQGSEA. This CDR3 contains 14 residues. V dropped 7 bases and J dropped 1; count of bases not matched to a gene: 7. As DNA, the CDR3 is TGCAGCGCATTGACAGGGGTGGGCACAGATACGCAGTATTTT. It encodes CSALTGVGTDTQYF.

This clone has just one count. The chain has TRBV5-1 and TRBJ2-1; 11 nucleotides match TRBD1. Germline CDR1 SGHRS, CDR2 YFSETQ. The CDR3 extends over 14 amino acids. V was clipped by 4 bases and J by 5 bases; unmatched bases: 2. The CDR3 sequence is CASSPGQGDNEQFF. Written as DNA, the CDR3 is TGCGCCAGCAGCCCGGGACAGGGGGACAATGAGCAGTTCTTC.

The genes are TRBV5-4 and TRBJ1-3; the D gene is possibly TRBD1 (5 bases). V shed 4 bases and J shed 4 bases, with 9 bases lying between them. The CDR3 contains 13 residues. Germline lookup yields CDR1 SGHNT and CDR2 YYREEE (reference sequence). The CDR3 nucleotides are TGTGCCAGCAGCCAGGGTACCGGAAACACCATATATTTT. Residues: CASSQGTGNTIYF.

This clone occurred a few times. V gene TRBV10-3 combines with J gene TRBJ1-1, with 8 bases matching TRBD1. The germline V gene encodes CDR1 ENHRY and CDR2 SYGVKD. V was pared by 6 bases and J by 7 bases, with 7 bases of the junction left unmatched. The CDR3 is made up of 13 amino acids. The CDR3 protein is CAISKDRDYEAFF. The CDR3 nucleotides read TGTGCCATCAGCAAGGACAGGGACTATGAAGCTTTCTTT.

This chain connects TRBV10-3 to TRBJ1-6; D call uncertain. V gave up 8 bases and J gave up 0 bases, with 20 bases separating them. The CDR3 has 18 residues. Germline V gene lookup returns CDR1 ENHRY and CDR2 SYGVKD. The CDR3: CAISSGGVTSSYNSPLHF. The CDR3 bases are TGTGCCATCTCATCCGGAGGAGTTACTAGCTCCTATAATTCACCCCTCCACTTT.

The chain is built from TRBV6-6 and TRBJ1-1; no firm D call. The CDR3 is 12 amino acids. Trimming removed 7 bases at V and 1 base at J, with 7 bases between. CDR1 is MNHNY, CDR2 SVGAGI, per germline (reference sequence). The CDR3: CASTPSNTEAFF. The CDR3 DNA is TGTGCCAGCACCCCGTCGAACACTGAAGCTTTCTTT.

This rearrangement joins TRBV5-1 to TRBJ1-2; 7 bases map to TRBD1. Germline CDR1 SGHRS, CDR2 YFSETQ. The CDR3 length is 14 residues. Trimming at V came to 0 bases and at J to 6 bases, leaving 5 bases not matched to a gene. As DNA, the CDR3 is TGCGCCAGCAGCTTGGAATGGACAGGTGATGGCTACACCTTC. Residues: CASSLEWTGDGYTF.

The rearrangement uses TRBV7-3 and TRBJ1-3; TRBD1 matches 9 bases. Germline loops: CDR1 SGHTA, CDR2 FQGTGA. V was pared by 3 bases and J by 9 bases, with 3 bases of the junction left unmatched. This CDR3 region has 13 residues. The DNA of the CDR3 is TGTGCCAGCAGCTTCGACAGGGGGGGCACCATATATTTT. Residues: CASSFDRGGTIYF.

This chain joins TRBV7-2 and TRBJ2-1; 9 bases match TRBD1. J was trimmed by 7 bases and V by 3 bases; bases with no gene match: 10. CDR1 SGHTA and CDR2 FQGNSA come from the germline V gene. This CDR3 is 16 amino acids long. Written as DNA, the CDR3 is TGTGCCAGCAGCTTCCAACCGGGACAGGGTAGGAATGAGCAGTTCTTC. This sequence encodes CASSFQPGQGRNEQFF.